What follows are 18 T cell receptor beta chains derived from one specimen sequenced in a study of shared clonotypes between healthy human individuals. TCRdb's table, derived via immunoSEQ multiplex PCR, lists solely in-frame clones and lacks some. The sample records around 2.5 million clones, 90% to 95% being singletons. Sequencing was carried out using naive CD4+ T cells from PBMCs. Subset: CD45RA+ positively selected. The receptors originated from a man aged 18 to 30 in good health. Some clones in this sample may be carry-over from other donors' samples.

The chain has TRBV21-1 and TRBJ2-7. TRBV21-1 is deemed a pseudogene. The CDR3 sequence is 11 residues long. The CDR3 is CASSPTYEQYF. The CDR3 region has the DNA TGTGCCAGCAGCCCGACCTACGAGCAGTACTTC.

The genes are TRBV2 and TRBJ2-1; 7 bases match TRBD2. V trimming: 6 bases; J trimming: 4 bases; junction bases outside the gene matches: 12. CDR1 and CDR2 (germline): SNHLY, FYNNEI. The length of the CDR3 is 16 residues. The CDR3 loop is CASRGPGLKTYNEQFF. CDR3 bases: TGTGCCAGCAGAGGCCCGGGACTAAAGACATACAATGAGCAGTTCTTC.

V is TRBV7-2 and J is TRBJ2-3, with D possibly TRBD2 on 5 matching bases. The CDR3 is 15 amino acids. In germline, CDR1 is SGHTA, CDR2 FQGNSA. V lost 2 bases and J 3 bases, leaving 12 bases between the germline ends. In DNA form, the CDR3 reads TGTGCCAGCAGCTTACAGAGGGAGTCAACAGATACGCAGTATTTT. Protein product: CASSLQRESTDTQYF.

The CDR3 DNA reads TGTGCCAGCAGTACCCCCGGGGGGAAGAACACTGAAGCTTTCTTT. It yields the protein CASSTPGGKNTEAFF. This chain connects TRBV25-1 to TRBJ1-1, with D perhaps TRBD1 (5 bases). The germline gives CDR1 MGHDK, CDR2 SYGVNS. The CDR3 runs 15 residues. V was cut by 5 bases and J by 1 base, with 14 bases left in between.

This clone has only one observation. V gene TRBV10-2 combines with J gene TRBJ1-2; perhaps TRBD1 as D (5 bases). This CDR3 spans 13 amino acids. In germline, CDR1 is WSHSY, CDR2 SAAADI. Trimming shortened V by 2 bases and J by 4 bases, and 8 bases separated the two germline ends. This chain's CDR3 is CASSERGIYGYTF. Written as DNA, the CDR3 is TGCGCCAGCAGTGAGAGGGGTATCTATGGCTACACCTTC.

The rearrangement uses TRBV25-1 and TRBJ2-7; TRBD2 agrees at 7 bases. With V trimmed by 6 bases and J by 5 bases, 10 bases remained unmatched. The CDR3 is 14 residues long. CDR1 is MGHDK, CDR2 SYGVNS, per germline. The CDR3 DNA reads TGTGCCAGCAGGGTGGGGAGGGGAGCCCACGAGCAGTACTTC. Protein sequence: CASRVGRGAHEQYF.

The count of this clone is one. The chain recombines TRBV10-3 with TRBJ1-2, with a weak D call TRBD1 (5 bases). The germline CDR1 and CDR2 sequences are ENHRY and SYGVKD. The CDR3 has 12 residues. Trimming took off 6 bases at V and 7 bases at J, with 12 bases between the two ends. CDR3 nucleotides: TGTGCCATCAGGGGGCCTATCGGTGGCTACACCTTC. This translates into CAIRGPIGGYTF.

V and J are TRBV21-1 and TRBJ2-7; TRBD2, the D gene given by the table, was not confirmed from the DNA. TRBV21-1 is assigned pseudogene status. The CDR3 extends over 15 amino acids. CDR3 sequence reads: CASSKGSGRAYEQYF. In nucleotides, the CDR3 is TGTGCCAGCAGCAAAGGGAGCGGGAGGGCCTACGAGCAGTACTTC.

The chain couples TRBV7-8 to TRBJ2-5, with D unresolved. The germline V gene has CDR1 SGHVS and CDR2 FQNEAQ. V gave up 5 bases and J gave up 8 bases, with 12 bases separating them. This CDR3 is built from 12 residues. The CDR3 DNA sequence: TGTGCCAGCAGCCCAACCCTCGACACCCAGTACTTC. Residues: CASSPTLDTQYF.

J is TRBJ1-3 and V is TRBV7-8; D gene unclear. V lost 2 bases, J lost 2 bases, and 22 bases lay in between. CDR3 length equals 19 residues. Germline values: CDR1 SGHVS, CDR2 FQNEAQ. CDR3 sequence reads: CASSLSTLPMDKPGNTIYF. CDR3 nucleotide sequence: TGTGCCAGCAGCTTAAGCACGCTACCGATGGATAAGCCTGGAAACACCATATATTTT.

The chain links TRBV30 to TRBJ2-2; D not certain. Germline V gene sequence: CDR1 GTSNPN, CDR2 SVGIG (reference sequence). The CDR3 is 16 residues long. The V end lost 3 bases, the J end lost 1 base, and 15 bases lay between the germline ends. The CDR3: CAWRRDSYGNTGELFF. The CDR3 DNA is TGTGCCTGGAGGAGAGACTCCTATGGGAACACCGGGGAGCTGTTTTTT. The full variable domain, its missing parts supplied by reference TRBV30 and TRBJ2-2, is SQTIHQWPATLVQPVGSPLSLECTVEGTSNPNLYWYRQAAGRGLQLLFYSVGIGQISSEVPQNLSASRPQDRQFILSSKKLLLSDSGFYLCAWRRDSYGNTGELFFGEGSRLTVL.

This clone showed up just once. The chain employs TRBV19 and TRBJ2-2; 8 nucleotides line up with TRBD1. This CDR3 is built from 17 residues. V dropped 3 bases and J dropped 3; count of bases not matched to a gene: 9. CDR1 is LNHDA and CDR2 is SQIVND in the germline V gene (reference sequence). CDR3 in DNA: TGTGCCAGTAGTATTCGGCAGGGGGCGTTGTACACCGGGGAGCTGTTTTTT. Translated, it gives CASSIRQGALYTGELFF.

The V and J genes are TRBV18 and TRBJ2-5, with D possibly being TRBD2 (6 bases). The V gene lost 3 bases and the J gene lost 2 bases, with 10 bases spanning the gap. CDR3 size: 14 residues. The germline V gene has CDR1 KGHSH and CDR2 LQKENI. CDR3 amino acids: CASSPVGLQETQYF. CDR3 DNA sequence: TGTGCCAGCTCACCGGTGGGACTTCAAGAGACCCAGTACTTC.

This clone came up once. The CDR3 spells CASSLVQGPGNTIYF. The CDR3 nucleotides are TGTGCCAGCAGCTTAGTGCAGGGCCCTGGAAACACCATATATTTT. The chain carries TRBV7-9 and TRBJ1-3, with D perhaps TRBD1 (5 bases). In germline, CDR1 is SEHNR, CDR2 FQNEAQ (reference sequence). V was shortened by 1 base and J by 2 bases, with 9 bases between the two germline ends. The CDR3 runs to 15 residues. The variable domain in full, with the rest retrieved from reference TRBV7-9 and TRBJ1-3, is DTGVSQNPRHKITKRGQNVTFRCDPISEHNRLYWYRQTLGQGPEFLTYFQNEAQLEKSRLLSDRFSAERPKGSFSTLEIQRTEQGDSAMYLCASSLVQGPGNTIYFGEGSWLTVV.

The rearrangement joins TRBV11-1 to TRBJ2-5; D remains ambiguous. Per the germline V gene, CDR1 is SGHAT and CDR2 is FQDESV (reference sequence). V was pared by 1 base and J by 5 bases, with 11 bases between. CDR3 length equals 14 residues. The CDR3 protein is CASSLGQVGETQYF. CDR3 DNA sequence: TGTGCCAGCAGCTTAGGCCAGGTTGGGGAGACCCAGTACTTC.

The rearrangement links TRBV30 to TRBJ2-7; TRBD1 agrees at 7 bases. The germline gives CDR1 GTSNPN, CDR2 SVGIG (reference sequence). The CDR3 runs to 14 residues. V lost 4 bases to trimming and J lost 7 bases; unmatched junction nucleotides: 13. In DNA form, the CDR3 reads TGTGCCTGGACTCCGGACAGGTTGTATGGAGAGCAGTACTTC. Residues: CAWTPDRLYGEQYF.

V is TRBV7-2 and J is TRBJ1-5, with 9 bases matching TRBD1. After removal of 4 bases from V and 3 bases from J, the junction contained 4 bases not matched to a gene. The germline CDR1 and CDR2 sequences are SGHTA and FQGNSA. The CDR3 spans 15 residues. DNA for the CDR3: TGTGCCAGCAGCTCGACAGGGGGAGTCAATCAGCCCCAGCATTTT. Residues: CASSSTGGVNQPQHF.

The rearrangement joins TRBV27 to TRBJ1-2, with 8 bases that match TRBD1. From germline, CDR1 is MNHEY and CDR2 SMNVEV (reference sequence). J was trimmed by 4 bases and V by 2 bases; bases with no gene match: 6. There are 15 residues in the CDR3. CDR3 amino acids: CASSLTTGATYGYTF. CDR3 nucleotide sequence: TGTGCCAGCAGTTTAACGACAGGGGCCACCTATGGCTACACCTTC.